The 28 T cell receptor beta chains reported below all come from one sample, sequenced in a study of blood T cell repertoires in COVID-19. Here immunoSEQ multiplex PCR was the method, and the copy in TCRdb shows in-frame clones only, minus some. The data show about 340,000 clones, around 83% seen once. The specimen was peripheral blood. These receptors all come from a man aged 25-45 years with active or convalescent COVID-19.

This chain links TRBV19 with TRBJ1-4; 9 nucleotides agree with TRBD1. Trimming cost V 6 bases and J 7 bases; bases outside gene matches: 6. CDR1 is LNHDA, CDR2 SQIVND, per germline (reference sequence). This CDR3 comprises 14 residues. The CDR3 sequence is CASRRTGEAEKLFF. CDR3 in DNA: TGTGCCAGTAGGCGGACAGGGGAGGCTGAAAAACTGTTTTTT.

This chain uses TRBV29-1 with TRBJ2-2, with a possible D match to TRBD2 (6 bases). V shed 6 bases and J shed 0 bases, with 14 bases lying between them. The CDR3 has 15 residues. Germline values: CDR1 SQVTM, CDR2 ANQGSEA. The CDR3 here is CSVREGGANTGELFF. CDR3 in DNA: TGCAGCGTCCGCGAAGGCGGGGCGAACACCGGGGAGCTGTTTTTT.

The sample holds one count of this clone. The chain employs TRBV5-6 and TRBJ2-5, with D possibly being TRBD2 (7 bases). Germline V gene lookup returns CDR1 SGHDT and CDR2 YYEEEE. The V end lost 5 bases, the J end lost 5 bases, and 22 bases lay between the germline ends. The CDR3 totals 16 residues. As DNA, the CDR3 is TGTGCCAGCAGTTCTTACCGTCGGGGGGCCGAGGAGACCCAGTACTTC. It encodes CASSSYRRGAEETQYF.

The CDR3 nucleotides read TGTGCCAGCAGCCAAGATGGGGGGGCGCAACGCAATCAGCCCCAGCATTTT. Protein: CASSQDGGAQRNQPQHF. The genes are TRBV4-2 and TRBJ1-5, with D possibly being TRBD1 (6 bases). Germline V CDR1 and CDR2: LGHNA, YNFKEQ. Trimming removed 0 bases at V and 2 bases at J, with 14 bases between. There are 17 residues in the CDR3.

This chain links TRBV28 with TRBJ1-5; possibly TRBD1 for D (6 bases). Germline CDR1 MDHEN, CDR2 SYDVKM. This CDR3 region has 15 residues. Trimming removed 3 bases from V and 4 bases from J, with 13 bases in between. The CDR3 DNA sequence: TGTGCCAGCAGTTTGACCGGACAGTCGAATCAGCCCCAGCATTTT. It translates to CASSLTGQSNQPQHF.

This clone was counted only a few times. The J gene is TRBJ1-2, the V gene TRBV19; D gene uncertain. The CDR3 covers 12 residues. The V end lost 2 bases, the J end lost 8 bases, and 9 bases lay between the germline ends. Germline V CDR1 and CDR2: LNHDA, SQIVND (reference sequence). CDR3 protein: CASSIKGDGYTF. CDR3 DNA: TGTGCCAGTAGTATAAAGGGAGACGGCTACACCTTC.

This clone was observed a few times. The chain joins TRBV9 to TRBJ2-1; a possible D gene is TRBD2 (6 bases). There are 13 residues in the CDR3. The ends were cut back, 3 bases at V and 6 bases at J, with 10 bases in the middle. Per germline, CDR1 SGDLS and CDR2 YYNGEE. CDR3 sequence reads: CASSATSSNEQFF. Here the CDR3 DNA reads TGTGCCAGCAGCGCGACTAGTTCCAATGAGCAGTTCTTC.

This clone showed up many times. The chain carries TRBV29-1 and TRBJ2-3, with TRBD1 identical over 11 bases. V shed 1 base and J 2 bases; nucleotides not matched to a gene: 2. CDR3 length equals 15 residues. The germline V gene encodes CDR1 SQVTM and CDR2 ANQGSEA. The DNA of the CDR3 is TGCAGCGTTGAAGGGACAGGGGGCGACACAGATACGCAGTATTTT. Protein sequence: CSVEGTGGDTDTQYF.

V and J are TRBV30 and TRBJ1-6, with D possibly TRBD1 on 5 matching bases. Germline assignment: CDR1 GTSNPN and CDR2 SVGIG (reference sequence). The CDR3 contains 14 residues. Trimming pared 4 bases from V and 0 bases from J, leaving 7 bases between. This chain's CDR3 is CAWTGDSYNSPLHF. Here the CDR3 DNA reads TGTGCCTGGACGGGGGACTCCTATAATTCACCCCTCCACTTT.

CDR3 DNA sequence: TGTGCCAGCAGCGCCCTAAGCGGGGCTAGCACAGATACGCAGTATTTT. Protein product: CASSALSGASTDTQYF. The gene calls are TRBV9 and TRBJ2-3, with 7 bases fitting TRBD2. The CDR3 length is 16 residues. The germline gives CDR1 SGDLS, CDR2 YYNGEE. V dropped 3 bases and J dropped 0; count of bases not matched to a gene: 7.

The J gene is TRBJ2-3, the V gene TRBV7-2, with 7 bases identical to TRBD1. The V gene end was trimmed by 1 base and the J gene end by 5 bases; junction bases not matched to a gene: 6. Germline lookup yields CDR1 SGHTA and CDR2 FQGNSA. The CDR3 runs 15 residues. CDR3: CASSLGQGGRDTQYF. Here the CDR3 DNA reads TGTGCCAGCAGCTTAGGACAGGGCGGAAGAGATACGCAGTATTTT. Looking up the rest from reference TRBV7-2 and TRBJ2-3 gives the full variable domain: GAGVSQSPSNKVTEKGKDVELRCDPISGHTALYWYRQSLGQGLEFLIYFQGNSAPDKSGLPSDRFSAERTGGSVSTLTIQRTQQEDSAVYLCASSLGQGGRDTQYFGPGTRLTVL.

A single count supports this clone. J is TRBJ2-3 and V is TRBV7-9; 8 bases align to TRBD2. CDR1 SEHNR and CDR2 FQNEAQ come from the germline V gene (reference sequence). This CDR3 region has 16 residues. V lost 1 base, J lost 4 bases, and 7 bases stayed unmatched. CDR3 bases: TGTGCCAGCAGCTTAGGGTCGGGAGGGGCTTCAGATACGCAGTATTTT. This encodes CASSLGSGGASDTQYF.

This rearrangement joins TRBV5-1 to TRBJ2-1; no clear D gene. This CDR3 is built from 17 residues. CDR1 and CDR2 (germline): SGHRS, YFSETQ. Trimming left V 0 bases short and J 9 bases short, with 22 bases between. The CDR3 protein is CASSLEAQALGDSEQFF. The CDR3 DNA is TGCGCCAGCAGCTTGGAAGCCCAGGCTCTCGGCGATAGTGAGCAGTTCTTC. Complete variable domain (other parts from reference TRBV5-1 and TRBJ2-1): KAGVTQTPRYLIKTRGQQVTLSCSPISGHRSVSWYQQTPGQGLQFLFEYFSETQRNKGNFPGRFSGRQFSNSRSEMNVSTLELGDSALYLCASSLEAQALGDSEQFFGPGTRLTVL.

V and J are TRBV6-6 and TRBJ1-1; the D gene is possibly TRBD1 (5 bases). The germline V and J ends were trimmed by 6 bases and 1 base, with 12 bases remaining between them. In germline, CDR1 is MNHNY, CDR2 SVGAGI (reference sequence). The CDR3 totals 14 residues. The CDR3: CASSGRAGNTEAFF. In DNA form, the CDR3 reads TGTGCCAGCAGCGGCAGGGCCGGGAACACTGAAGCTTTCTTT.

The rearrangement joins TRBV9 to TRBJ2-3; 7 bases are shared with TRBD2. CDR1 is SGDLS and CDR2 is YYNGEE in the germline V gene. Trimming took 1 base from V and 1 from J; bases not matched to a gene: 6. The CDR3 extends over 16 amino acids. The chain's CDR3 is CASSVSGGRGTDTQYF. As DNA, the CDR3 is TGTGCCAGCAGCGTATCGGGGGGACGGGGCACAGATACGCAGTATTTT. Based on the CDR3 plus reference TRBV9 and TRBJ2-3, the full variable domain is DSGVTQTPKHLITATGQRVTLRCSPRSGDLSVYWYQQSLDQGLQFLIQYYNGEERAKGNILERFSAQQFPDLHSELNLSSLELGDSALYFCASSVSGGRGTDTQYFGPGTRLTVL.

The V call is TRBV6-5, the J call TRBJ1-5, with no clear D. The CDR3 contains 16 residues. V was trimmed by 0 bases and J by 1 base, leaving 10 bases between them. Germline CDR1 and CDR2: MNHEY and SVGAGI. CDR3 sequence reads: CASSYSYEESNQPQHF. CDR3 in DNA: TGTGCCAGCAGTTACTCGTATGAGGAAAGCAATCAGCCCCAGCATTTT.

The rearrangement joins TRBV24-1 to TRBJ2-1, with D perhaps matching TRBD1 (6 bases). Deletions cut 9 bases from V and 5 bases from J, with 13 bases between. The length of the CDR3 is 13 residues. Germline-derived CDR1 and CDR2 are KGHDR and SFDVKD. This chain's CDR3 is CATATQGNNEQFF. The CDR3 DNA follows: TGTGCCACCGCTACCCAGGGGAACAATGAGCAGTTCTTC.

This chain joins TRBV15 and TRBJ1-5; 8 positions agree with TRBD1. Germline trimming cut 1 base from V and 2 bases from J; bases unmatched to any gene: 4. CDR1 and CDR2 (germline): LNHNV, YYDKDF (reference sequence). This CDR3 region has 16 residues. The CDR3 region is CATSRGLDRGNQPQHF. CDR3 coding DNA: TGTGCCACCAGCAGAGGTTTGGACAGGGGCAATCAGCCCCAGCATTTT.

The chain uses TRBV5-1 and TRBJ2-1; 8 bases line up with TRBD2. The germline V gene has CDR1 SGHRS and CDR2 YFSETQ. This CDR3 region has 18 residues. The ends lost 4 bases at V and 5 bases at J; junction bases unmatched: 17. The CDR3 region has the DNA TGCGCCAGCAGCCCCCTTCCAAATAGCGGGACCGTCAACAATGAGCAGTTCTTC. The encoded protein is CASSPLPNSGTVNNEQFF.

The chain is built from TRBV18 and TRBJ2-7; the match to TRBD1 covers 9 bases. Germline CDR1 KGHSH, CDR2 LQKENI. The CDR3 is 15 amino acids. Trimming at V came to 6 bases and at J to 2 bases, leaving 8 bases not matched to a gene. The CDR3 loop is CASSEGTGFTYEQYF. The DNA of the CDR3 is TGTGCCAGCTCGGAGGGGACAGGGTTCACCTACGAGCAGTACTTC.

This chain uses TRBV19 with TRBJ2-7; D gene uncertain. This CDR3 is 13 amino acids long. Deletions cut 4 bases from V and 0 bases from J, with 7 bases between. Germline V lookup: CDR1 LNHDA, CDR2 SQIVND (reference sequence). The CDR3 loop is CASSRASSYEQYF. In DNA form, the CDR3 reads TGTGCCAGTAGTAGGGCGAGCTCCTACGAGCAGTACTTC.

The chain links TRBV7-9 to TRBJ2-1; D may be TRBD2 (6 bases). Trimming left V 1 base short and J 6 bases short, with 16 bases between. CDR3 size: 16 residues. Per germline, CDR1 SEHNR and CDR2 FQNEAQ (reference sequence). CDR3 amino acids: CASSLGDFPKINEQFF. In DNA form, the CDR3 reads TGTGCCAGCAGCTTAGGGGACTTCCCCAAAATCAATGAGCAGTTCTTC. Drawing the rest from reference TRBV7-9 and TRBJ2-1, the complete variable domain is DTGVSQNPRHKITKRGQNVTFRCDPISEHNRLYWYRQTLGQGPEFLTYFQNEAQLEKSRLLSDRFSAERPKGSFSTLEIQRTEQGDSAMYLCASSLGDFPKINEQFFGPGTRLTVL.

The chain uses TRBV10-2 and TRBJ1-5, with TRBD1 identical over 9 bases. Germline CDR1 is WSHSY and CDR2 is SAAADI. This CDR3 has 12 residues. J was trimmed by 4 bases and V by 11 bases; bases with no gene match: 3. In DNA, the CDR3 is TGCGCCGCGGGGACAGGGAATCAGCCCCAGCATTTT. Translating gives CAAGTGNQPQHF.

The chain combines TRBV5-6 with TRBJ2-5; TRBD2 might be the D (5 bases). The CDR3 spans 16 residues. From germline, CDR1 is SGHDT and CDR2 YYEEEE. The ends were cut back, 3 bases at V and 7 bases at J, with 22 bases in the middle. CDR3 DNA sequence: TGTGCCAGCAGCTCGTTCACCGGGAATAACGGGATGACCCAGTACTTC. This codes for CASSSFTGNNGMTQYF. The complete variable domain, with remaining parts taken from reference TRBV5-6 and TRBJ2-5, reads DAGVTQSPTHLIKTRGQQVTLRCSPKSGHDTVSWYQQALGQGPQFIFQYYEEEERQRGNFPDRFSGHQFPNYSSELNVNALLLGDSALYLCASSSFTGNNGMTQYFGPGTRLLVL.

The gene calls are TRBV7-2 and TRBJ2-3, with TRBD2 matching 9 bases. Germline V CDR1 and CDR2: SGHTA, FQGNSA. The V segment lost 1 base and the J segment 4 bases; nucleotides outside the gene matches: 6. The CDR3 length is 16 residues. In DNA, the CDR3 is TGTGCCAGCAGCTTAGGCGGGAGGGCCCGAGCAGATACGCAGTATTTT. As protein: CASSLGGRARADTQYF.

The table lists this clone with a count of one. The gene calls are TRBV9 and TRBJ2-3; 10 bases are a match to TRBD1. Germline CDR1 SGDLS, CDR2 YYNGEE. The CDR3 extends over 15 amino acids. V shed 5 bases, J shed 6 bases, and the junction held 9 bases outside the gene matches. The CDR3 coding sequence is TGTGCCAGCAGGTCGGGGACAGGGGTGTCTGATACGCAGTATTTT. This gives the protein CASRSGTGVSDTQYF.

The V and J genes are TRBV3-1 (or the pseudogene TRBV3-2) and TRBJ1-1; 7 bases align to TRBD1. After removal of 1 base from V and 7 bases from J, the junction contained 15 bases not matched to a gene. Germline CDR1 is LGHDT and CDR2 is YNNKEL (reference sequence). This CDR3 spans 17 amino acids. The CDR3 region is CASSQVLAWDRLNEAFF. CDR3 in DNA: TGTGCCAGCAGCCAAGTTTTGGCCTGGGACAGACTAAATGAAGCTTTCTTT.

The gene calls are TRBV18 and TRBJ2-1; D remains unclear. Trimming cost V 2 bases and J 8 bases, with 10 bases left between them. The CDR3 is 13 residues long. Looked up from germline, CDR1 is KGHSH and CDR2 is LQKENI. CDR3 region: CASSPEPRDEQFF. The DNA for the CDR3 is TGTGCCAGCTCACCAGAGCCTCGAGATGAGCAGTTCTTC.